This T cell receptor (beta chain) was identified during a study of cytomegalovirus exposure and HLA in healthy donors. Study observations and caveats: CMV antigen specificity of three CMV-associated chains was confirmed in vitro. TCR beta V- and J-gene trimming, according to a later analysis, was linked to a missense DCLRE1C variant. Later on, an analysis tied 15,000 to 20,000 TCR beta sequences to HLA alleles at 0.05 false discovery rate.

On this clone itself: The antigen remains unidentified.

The primer mix had 60 Vbeta and 13 Jbeta primers. The data were produced by immunoSEQ multiplex PCR, yet TCRdb's version contains in-frame clones alone and is incomplete. Among around 90,000 clones listed, more than 75% were seen once. CDR1 is SGHRS and CDR2 is YFSETQ in the germline V gene. Trimming left V 0 bases short and J 2 bases short, with 18 bases between. This CDR3 is 17 amino acids long. Sequencing was performed on PBMCs. The receptor was isolated from a man aged 25-45 years in good health and CMV-seropositive. The V gene is TRBV5-1, the J gene TRBJ2-7; D perhaps matches TRBD2 (5 bases). For the CDR3, the DNA is TGCGCCAGCAGCTTGGGTAGGGAGAGTTCCTCTCCCTACGAGCAGTACTTC. Translation: CASSLGRESSSPYEQYF.